This TCR beta chain was identified during a study of control samples from healthy donors and cancer patients. Per the germline V gene, CDR1 is SEHNR and CDR2 is FQNEAQ (reference sequence). The V end lost 1 base, the J end lost 4 bases, and 2 bases lay between the germline ends. The CDR3 has 13 amino acids. Profiled with immunoSEQ multiplex PCR; TCRdb holds only in-frame clones, not every one. The sample shows 91,000 or so clones, approximately 90% of them seen only once. This chain uses TRBV7-9 with TRBJ2-6; D is unresolved. The sequenced sample consisted of blood. This sequence was found in a woman in her 30s in good health. The chain's CDR3 is CASSLGGANVLTF. CDR3 bases: TGTGCCAGCAGCTTAGGCGGGGCCAACGTCCTGACTTTC.